The rows below give T cell receptor beta chains drawn from one sample of a study of T cell responses to AZD1222 COVID-19 vaccine. TCRdb's table, derived via immunoSEQ multiplex PCR, lists solely in-frame clones and lacks some. The repertoire holds approximately 180,000 clones, with roughly nine tenths as singletons. The material was peripheral blood, obtained on day 0 of AZD1222 vaccination. These receptors came from an adult in good health. CDR3s include the opening cysteine and the closing phenylalanine or tryptophan. Each record gives: CDR3 length, clone size, V gene, J gene, D gene, CDR3 DNA, CDR3 protein. The D gene is left open where the match is weak. Clone size is given for some rows only: seen once, a few or many times, or a class if the clone is expanded.

CDR3 length: 17
clone size: -
V gene: TRBV19
J gene: TRBJ1-3
D gene: -
CDR3 DNA: TGTGCCAGTAGTATTAGGGACAAGACCCGCTCTGGAAACACCATATATTTT
CDR3 protein: CASSIRDKTRSGNTIYF

CDR3 length: 15
clone size: -
V gene: TRBV5-1
J gene: TRBJ1-2
D gene: TRBD1
CDR3 DNA: TGCGCCAGCAGCCCTGGACAGGGTACTAACTATGGCTACACCTTC
CDR3 protein: CASSPGQGTNYGYTF

CDR3 length: 16
clone size: -
V gene: TRBV13
J gene: TRBJ1-2
D gene: TRBD1
CDR3 DNA: TGTGCCAGCAGCTCCCGGGGGACAGGGGGCATCTATGGCTACACCTTC
CDR3 protein: CASSSRGTGGIYGYTF

CDR3 length: 15
clone size: -
V gene: TRBV15
J gene: TRBJ1-4
D gene: TRBD1
CDR3 DNA: TGTGCCACCAGCAGAGATCAGGGGGCGAGGGAAAAACTGTTTTTT
CDR3 protein: CATSRDQGAREKLFF

CDR3 length: 15
clone size: few
V gene: TRBV5-1
J gene: TRBJ2-3
D gene: TRBD1
CDR3 DNA: TGCGCCAGCGGCCTACAGGGGGCGAACACAGATACGCAGTATTTT
CDR3 protein: CASGLQGANTDTQYF

CDR3 length: 17
clone size: once
V gene: TRBV6-1
J gene: TRBJ2-7
D gene: TRBD2
CDR3 DNA: TGTGCCAGCAGTGAAGCAAGACTAGCGGGAGGGCTCTACGAGCAGTACTTC
CDR3 protein: CASSEARLAGGLYEQYF

CDR3 length: 15
clone size: -
V gene: TRBV5-4
J gene: TRBJ2-5
D gene: TRBD2
CDR3 DNA: TGTGCCAGCAGCCTGGGACTAGCGGGCCGAGAGACCCAGTACTTC
CDR3 protein: CASSLGLAGRETQYF

CDR3 length: 14
clone size: -
V gene: TRBV7-9
J gene: TRBJ2-5
D gene: TRBD2
CDR3 DNA: TGTGCCAGCAGCTCGACTAGCGGGAAAGAGACCCAGTACTTC
CDR3 protein: CASSSTSGKETQYF

CDR3 length: 17
clone size: -
V gene: TRBV9
J gene: TRBJ2-7
D gene: TRBD2
CDR3 DNA: TGTGCCAGCAGCGCCCGACCCACCGGGACTAGCGGCCACGAGCAGTACTTC
CDR3 protein: CASSARPTGTSGHEQYF

CDR3 length: 12
clone size: -
V gene: TRBV5-1
J gene: TRBJ2-5
D gene: -
CDR3 DNA: TGCGCCAGCAGCCCACCAGCGGAGACCCAGTACTTC
CDR3 protein: CASSPPAETQYF

CDR3 length: 15
clone size: once
V gene: TRBV10-1
J gene: TRBJ2-1
D gene: -
CDR3 DNA: TGCGCCAGCAGTGACCGGGGCCGGCGGTACAATGAGCAGTTCTTC
CDR3 protein: CASSDRGRRYNEQFF

CDR3 length: 14
clone size: -
V gene: TRBV5-1
J gene: TRBJ1-2
D gene: TRBD1
CDR3 DNA: TGCGCCAGCAGCTTGGGACAGGGGGCACATGGCTACACCTTC
CDR3 protein: CASSLGQGAHGYTF

CDR3 length: 16
clone size: -
V gene: TRBV11-2
J gene: TRBJ2-4
D gene: -
CDR3 DNA: TGTGCCAGCAGCTTAGACCAGGGGCTAGCCAAAAACATTCAGTACTTC
CDR3 protein: CASSLDQGLAKNIQYF

CDR3 length: 16
clone size: few
V gene: TRBV19
J gene: TRBJ1-5
D gene: TRBD1
CDR3 DNA: TGTGCCAGTACCGGACAGGGTTTGGTCTGGAATCAGCCCCAGCATTTT
CDR3 protein: CASTGQGLVWNQPQHF

CDR3 length: 15
clone size: -
V gene: TRBV5-1
J gene: TRBJ1-2
D gene: -
CDR3 DNA: TGCGCCAGCAGCTTGGGGACAGTAGCTAACTATGGCTACACCTTC
CDR3 protein: CASSLGTVANYGYTF

CDR3 length: 14
clone size: -
V gene: TRBV6-6
J gene: TRBJ1-4
D gene: TRBD1
CDR3 DNA: TGTGCCAGCAGTTCCTGGACAGGGTGGGAAAAACTGTTTTTT
CDR3 protein: CASSSWTGWEKLFF

CDR3 length: 15
clone size: -
V gene: TRBV10-2
J gene: TRBJ2-3
D gene: TRBD2
CDR3 DNA: TGCGCCAGCAGTCATCGGGGACTAGCGAGAGATACGCAGTATTTT
CDR3 protein: CASSHRGLARDTQYF

CDR3 length: 15
clone size: -
V gene: TRBV4-3
J gene: TRBJ2-7
D gene: TRBD2
CDR3 DNA: TGCGCCAGCAGCCAAGAAAGCGGGATGGCCTACGAGCAGTACTTC
CDR3 protein: CASSQESGMAYEQYF

CDR3 length: 14
clone size: -
V gene: TRBV5-8
J gene: TRBJ1-1
D gene: -
CDR3 DNA: TGTGCCAGCAGCTTGGGAGGGCTGAGAACTGAAGCTTTCTTT
CDR3 protein: CASSLGGLRTEAFF

CDR3 length: 13
clone size: -
V gene: TRBV27
J gene: TRBJ2-1
D gene: -
CDR3 DNA: TGTGCCAGCAGTTCAAGCTCCTACAATGAGCAGTTCTTC
CDR3 protein: CASSSSSYNEQFF

CDR3 length: 14
clone size: -
V gene: TRBV19
J gene: TRBJ1-1
D gene: -
CDR3 DNA: TGTGCCAGTAGTATAACAGCCCAGACTCCTGAAGCTTTCTTT
CDR3 protein: CASSITAQTPEAFF

CDR3 length: 16
clone size: -
V gene: TRBV3-1/TRBV3-2
J gene: TRBJ2-5
D gene: -
CDR3 DNA: TGTGCCAGCAGCCTCAGCGGTACTAGCACTGTGGAGACCCAGTACTTC
CDR3 protein: CASSLSGTSTVETQYF

CDR3 length: 14
clone size: -
V gene: TRBV7-9
J gene: TRBJ1-2
D gene: TRBD1
CDR3 DNA: TGTGCCAGCAGCTTAATCGGGACAGGGAACGGCTACACCTTC
CDR3 protein: CASSLIGTGNGYTF

CDR3 length: 15
clone size: -
V gene: TRBV18
J gene: TRBJ2-5
D gene: TRBD2
CDR3 DNA: TGTGCCAGCTCACTAGCGGGACTGGTAGAAGAGACCCAGTACTTC
CDR3 protein: CASSLAGLVEETQYF

CDR3 length: 15
clone size: -
V gene: TRBV19
J gene: TRBJ2-2
D gene: -
CDR3 DNA: TGTGCCAGTAGTATAGTGGGGCAGTCCACCGGGGAGCTGTTTTTT
CDR3 protein: CASSIVGQSTGELFF

CDR3 length: 14
clone size: -
V gene: TRBV11-2
J gene: TRBJ2-1
D gene: -
CDR3 DNA: TGTGCCAGCAGCTTAGTAGGGCGCTACAATGAGCAGTTCTTC
CDR3 protein: CASSLVGRYNEQFF

CDR3 length: 16
clone size: -
V gene: TRBV2
J gene: TRBJ1-3
D gene: -
CDR3 DNA: TGTGCCAGCGAGGTATCCGGACAGATCTCTGGAAACACCATATATTTT
CDR3 protein: CASEVSGQISGNTIYF

CDR3 length: 17
clone size: -
V gene: TRBV11-3
J gene: TRBJ2-3
D gene: -
CDR3 DNA: TGTGCCAGCAGCTTAGATGGGGGCACCACAAGCACAGATACGCAGTATTTT
CDR3 protein: CASSLDGGTTSTDTQYF

CDR3 length: 15
clone size: -
V gene: TRBV3-1/TRBV3-2
J gene: TRBJ1-6
D gene: -
CDR3 DNA: TGTGCCAGCAGCCAAGGGCGGGGGGGTAATTCACCCCTCCACTTT
CDR3 protein: CASSQGRGGNSPLHF

CDR3 length: 15
clone size: -
V gene: TRBV3-1/TRBV3-2
J gene: TRBJ2-5
D gene: -
CDR3 DNA: TGTGCCAGCAGCCAGGGACAGCGGGAGAAGCAGACCCAGTACTTC
CDR3 protein: CASSQGQREKQTQYF

CDR3 length: 16
clone size: once
V gene: TRBV6-2/TRBV6-3
J gene: TRBJ1-4
D gene: TRBD1
CDR3 DNA: TGTGCCAGCAGCCCTCGCTTGACAGGGGGCGATGAAAAACTGTTTTTT
CDR3 protein: CASSPRLTGGDEKLFF

CDR3 length: 15
clone size: -
V gene: TRBV7-9
J gene: TRBJ1-2
D gene: -
CDR3 DNA: TGTGCCAGCAGCTCCGCGTTGAATCCGAACTATGGCTACACCTTC
CDR3 protein: CASSSALNPNYGYTF

CDR3 length: 14
clone size: -
V gene: TRBV28
J gene: TRBJ1-5
D gene: -
CDR3 DNA: TGTGCCAGCAGTCTCAGGGGCGCTAATCAGCCCCAGCATTTT
CDR3 protein: CASSLRGANQPQHF

CDR3 length: 14
clone size: -
V gene: TRBV4-3
J gene: TRBJ2-7
D gene: TRBD2
CDR3 DNA: TGCGCCAGCAGCCAAGCGGGGGGGGCCTACGAGCAGTACTTC
CDR3 protein: CASSQAGGAYEQYF

CDR3 length: 17
clone size: -
V gene: TRBV11-2
J gene: TRBJ1-2
D gene: TRBD1
CDR3 DNA: TGTGCCAGCAGCTTAGCAGGACAGGGTTACCCTAACTATGGCTACACCTTC
CDR3 protein: CASSLAGQGYPNYGYTF

CDR3 length: 15
clone size: -
V gene: TRBV19
J gene: TRBJ2-3
D gene: -
CDR3 DNA: TGTGCCAGTAGTCCAGGTTCGGGCCTCACAGATACGCAGTATTTT
CDR3 protein: CASSPGSGLTDTQYF

CDR3 length: 15
clone size: once
V gene: TRBV29-1
J gene: TRBJ1-5
D gene: -
CDR3 DNA: TGCAGCGTTGGGGGACCAGTGAGGGTTCTTTTGCCCCAGCATTTT
CDR3 protein: CSVGGPVRVLLPQHF

CDR3 length: 19
clone size: few
V gene: TRBV7-9
J gene: TRBJ2-2
D gene: -
CDR3 DNA: TGTGCCAGCAGCGAAAAGAACTCACTAGCCAAATCGAACACCGGGGAGCTGTTTTTT
CDR3 protein: CASSEKNSLAKSNTGELFF

CDR3 length: 16
clone size: -
V gene: TRBV18
J gene: TRBJ2-7
D gene: TRBD2
CDR3 DNA: TGTGCCAGCTCACCGGGGTGGACTAGCGGATCCCTCGAGCAGTACTTC
CDR3 protein: CASSPGWTSGSLEQYF

CDR3 length: 15
clone size: -
V gene: TRBV28
J gene: TRBJ1-5
D gene: -
CDR3 DNA: TGTGCCAGCAGTTTAGGAGGGGAGGGCAATCAGCCCCAGCATTTT
CDR3 protein: CASSLGGEGNQPQHF

CDR3 length: 16
clone size: once
V gene: TRBV18
J gene: TRBJ1-2
D gene: TRBD1
CDR3 DNA: TGTGCCAGCTCACCAATCGCGGGACAGAACATCTATGGCTACACCTTC
CDR3 protein: CASSPIAGQNIYGYTF

CDR3 length: 14
clone size: -
V gene: TRBV6-2/TRBV6-3
J gene: TRBJ2-1
D gene: TRBD2
CDR3 DNA: TGTGCCAGCAGCCGAGGACTAGCAAGCAATGAGCAGTTCTTC
CDR3 protein: CASSRGLASNEQFF

CDR3 length: 14
clone size: -
V gene: TRBV27
J gene: TRBJ2-1
D gene: -
CDR3 DNA: TGTGCCAGCAGTTTATCCGGCCCATTCAATGAGCAGTTCTTC
CDR3 protein: CASSLSGPFNEQFF

CDR3 length: 12
clone size: -
V gene: TRBV18
J gene: TRBJ2-1
D gene: TRBD2
CDR3 DNA: TGTGCCAGCTCGCGGGAGATCAATGAGCAGTTCTTC
CDR3 protein: CASSREINEQFF